This paragraph reports one T cell receptor beta chain. Samples had at least 7 million PBMCs isolated from them. This specimen belongs to a study of blood T cells in healthy people across ages. For the second PCR, which ran for roughly 6 to 11 cycles, a sample-barcoded 5' primer and a J-beta primer mix were used. A tag from a template-switch adaptor with 12 random nucleotides marked each cDNA molecule. A single record per CDR3 protein comes from TCRdb applying MiXCR to the 5' RACE reads. The table has 710,000 or so distinct CDR3 sequences, 22% seen once; the top ten hold around 22%. Source material: blood. This TCR derives from a man between 65 and 85 years old in good health.

CDR3 protein: CASSLAFSGGAEAFF. The CDR3 DNA follows: TGCGCCAGCAGCTTGGCCTTCAGTGGGGGGGCTGAAGCTTTCTTT. The chain carries TRBV5-1 and TRBJ1-1, with D maybe TRBD1 (5 bases). This CDR3 has 15 residues. V dropped 0 bases and J dropped 6 bases, with 15 bases sitting between them. The germline V gene encodes CDR1 SGHRS and CDR2 YFSETQ.